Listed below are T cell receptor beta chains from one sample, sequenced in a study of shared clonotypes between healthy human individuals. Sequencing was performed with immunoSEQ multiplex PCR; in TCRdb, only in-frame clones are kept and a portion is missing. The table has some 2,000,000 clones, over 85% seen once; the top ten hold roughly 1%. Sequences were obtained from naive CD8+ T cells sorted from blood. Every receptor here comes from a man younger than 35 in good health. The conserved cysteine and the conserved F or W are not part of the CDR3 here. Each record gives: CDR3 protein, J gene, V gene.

cdr3_aa: ASSLQGADEAF
j_call: TRBJ1-1
v_call: TRBV6-5

cdr3_aa: ASSFGVGTEAF
j_call: TRBJ1-1
v_call: TRBV11-3

cdr3_aa: ASSRDRREQY
j_call: TRBJ2-7
v_call: TRBV13

cdr3_aa: ASSLRLAGVRDTQY
j_call: TRBJ2-3
v_call: TRBV7-8

cdr3_aa: ASSSGGRDRGIGGNQPQH
j_call: TRBJ1-5
v_call: TRBV28

cdr3_aa: ASSPRGVQVVGNQPQH
j_call: TRBJ1-5
v_call: TRBV28

cdr3_aa: ASSAGGGPGNTIY
j_call: TRBJ1-3
v_call: TRBV9

cdr3_aa: ASSLQGPYEQY
j_call: TRBJ2-7
v_call: TRBV27

cdr3_aa: ASSAGLAGGPHEQF
j_call: TRBJ2-1
v_call: TRBV5-1

cdr3_aa: ASSVAPSAGELF
j_call: TRBJ2-2
v_call: TRBV9

cdr3_aa: ASSLEAAGVGGYEQY
j_call: TRBJ2-7
v_call: TRBV7-6

cdr3_aa: ASSPTDSAGNTIY
j_call: TRBJ1-3
v_call: TRBV4-3

cdr3_aa: ASSYSGTGGNEQY
j_call: TRBJ2-7
v_call: TRBV27

cdr3_aa: ASSFGGAHEQY
j_call: TRBJ2-7
v_call: TRBV5-6

cdr3_aa: ASSLGTDTYEQY
j_call: TRBJ2-7
v_call: TRBV11-2

cdr3_aa: ASSKTQYTEAF
j_call: TRBJ1-1
v_call: TRBV27

cdr3_aa: ASSFADRDYEKLF
j_call: TRBJ1-4
v_call: TRBV11-2

cdr3_aa: ASSQDRASEAF
j_call: TRBJ1-1
v_call: TRBV4-1

cdr3_aa: ASSQIAVGYNEQF
j_call: TRBJ2-1
v_call: TRBV4-1

cdr3_aa: AWVLEGGETQY
j_call: TRBJ2-5
v_call: TRBV30

cdr3_aa: ASSQEEGDTEAF
j_call: TRBJ1-1
v_call: TRBV14

cdr3_aa: ASSWGGDTEAF
j_call: TRBJ1-1
v_call: TRBV5-1

cdr3_aa: ASTDRGSDEQY
j_call: TRBJ2-7
v_call: TRBV28

cdr3_aa: ASSPQGRTYNEQF
j_call: TRBJ2-1
v_call: TRBV7-9

cdr3_aa: ATSDVVVAGLETQY
j_call: TRBJ2-5
v_call: TRBV15

cdr3_aa: ASSSYPGQNYGYT
j_call: TRBJ1-2
v_call: TRBV6-5

cdr3_aa: ASSPGGLLAATDTQY
j_call: TRBJ2-3
v_call: TRBV7-2

cdr3_aa: ASRATSDYNEQF
j_call: TRBJ2-1
v_call: TRBV7-9

cdr3_aa: ASSESATDTQY
j_call: TRBJ2-3
v_call: TRBV2

cdr3_aa: AWSLAGAAEQY
j_call: TRBJ2-7
v_call: TRBV30

cdr3_aa: ASSSNGPSGSWAYEQY
j_call: TRBJ2-7
v_call: TRBV11-3

cdr3_aa: ASSLGGAPQETQY
j_call: TRBJ2-5
v_call: TRBV13

cdr3_aa: ASSLTSGTITDTQY
j_call: TRBJ2-3
v_call: TRBV7-9

cdr3_aa: ASSQERLYEQY
j_call: TRBJ2-7
v_call: TRBV4-1

cdr3_aa: ASVLQGAHYGYT
j_call: TRBJ1-2
v_call: TRBV12-5

cdr3_aa: ASSQERASDATDTQY
j_call: TRBJ2-3
v_call: TRBV14

cdr3_aa: ASGAGGNQPQH
j_call: TRBJ1-5
v_call: TRBV9

cdr3_aa: ASSLQLVGQKNTEAF
j_call: TRBJ1-1
v_call: TRBV7-3

cdr3_aa: ASSRGLAGGETQY
j_call: TRBJ2-5
v_call: TRBV13

cdr3_aa: ASSQDLGDEQF
j_call: TRBJ2-1
v_call: TRBV4-1

cdr3_aa: SVVGEDYHSLSGEY
j_call: TRBJ2-7
v_call: TRBV29-1

cdr3_aa: ASSAGLGYEQY
j_call: TRBJ2-7
v_call: TRBV5-1

cdr3_aa: ASSVDGSGYEQY
j_call: TRBJ2-7
v_call: TRBV9

cdr3_aa: AISEPGTGAYEQY
j_call: TRBJ2-7
v_call: TRBV10-3